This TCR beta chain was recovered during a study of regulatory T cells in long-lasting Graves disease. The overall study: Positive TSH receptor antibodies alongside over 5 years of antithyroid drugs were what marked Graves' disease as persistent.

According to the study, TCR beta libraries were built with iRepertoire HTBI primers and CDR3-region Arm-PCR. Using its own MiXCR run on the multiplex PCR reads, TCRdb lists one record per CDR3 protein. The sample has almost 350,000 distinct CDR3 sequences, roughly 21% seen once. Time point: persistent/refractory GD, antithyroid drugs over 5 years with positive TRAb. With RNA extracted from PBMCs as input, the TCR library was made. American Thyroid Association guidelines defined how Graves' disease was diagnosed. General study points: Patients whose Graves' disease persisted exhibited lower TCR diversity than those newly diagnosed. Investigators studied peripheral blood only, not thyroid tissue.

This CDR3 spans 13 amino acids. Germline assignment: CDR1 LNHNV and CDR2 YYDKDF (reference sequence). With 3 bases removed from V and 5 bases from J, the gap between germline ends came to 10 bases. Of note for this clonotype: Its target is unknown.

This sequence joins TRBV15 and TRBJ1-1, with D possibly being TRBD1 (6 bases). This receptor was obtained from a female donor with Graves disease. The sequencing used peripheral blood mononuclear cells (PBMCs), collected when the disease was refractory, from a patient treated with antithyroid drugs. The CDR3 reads CATSSLGGTEAFF. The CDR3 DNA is TGTGCCACCAGCAGCTTAGGGGGTACTGAAGCTTTCTTT.